This record covers a single T cell receptor (beta chain). Its antigen is unidentified. The sample belongs to a study of cytomegalovirus exposure and HLA in healthy donors. As for the study in general: Counted in an early data release were about 86 million unique TCRs from HLA-typed donors.

The PCR was carried out with 60 Vbeta primers and 13 Jbeta primers. Profiled with immunoSEQ multiplex PCR; TCRdb holds only in-frame clones, not every one. This table holds hundreds of thousands of clones, approximately 81% found once. V lost 3 bases and J lost 8; bases outside the gene matches: 13. CDR1 is LNHNV, CDR2 YYDKDF, per germline (reference sequence). This CDR3 spans 16 amino acids. The study, taken as a whole, reports: TCR beta chains numbering more than 150 were designated cytomegalovirus-associated. Information on immune exposure was restricted to one variable (CMV serostatus). An apparent linkage of common viral pathogens to several of the most significant clusters emerged in a later analysis.

The specimen sequenced was PBMCs. This rearrangement joins TRBV15 to TRBJ2-3, with 8 bases aligning to TRBD2. The TCR was taken from a man aged 25 to 45 in good health and CMV-seronegative. The DNA for the CDR3 is TGTGCCACCAGCAGGAGGTTTGGGACTAGAGACGGTACGCAGTATTTT. Its translation is CATSRRFGTRDGTQYF.